The 27 T cell receptor beta chains below were found in one sample sequenced in a study of response to subunit inactivated influenza vaccine. TCRdb re-called the RT-PCR reads through MiXCR, storing one row per CDR3 protein. Counted here are hundreds of thousands of distinct CDR3 sequences, about 18% occurring once; the ten biggest clones make up roughly 11%. The source material was PBMCs from blood, sampled 4 to 6 days after vaccination. The receptors originated from a man in his forties or fifties who received an inactivated influenza vaccine.

This clonotype was seen ten or more times. At one end, the junction sequence differs from germline, possibly due to a read error. This sequence joins TRBV5-1 and TRBJ2-7, with no clear D. This CDR3 is 13 amino acids long. Germline CDR1 SGHRS, CDR2 YFSETQ. Here the CDR3 reads CASSLAADYEQYF. The CDR3 region has the DNA TGTGCCAGCAGCTTAGCCGCAGACTACGAGCAGTACTTC.

This clonotype has just a few counts. The chain joins TRBV20-1 to TRBJ2-1, with D perhaps TRBD2 (6 bases). The CDR3 is made up of 11 amino acids. The V end was cut by 3 bases, the J end by 10 bases, with 10 bases between. Germline V gene data show CDR1 as DFQATT and CDR2 as SNEGSKA (reference sequence). CDR3 nucleotide sequence: TGCAGTGCTAGGGCCCGGGGGGAGCAGTTCTTC. Translation: CSARARGEQFF.

The J gene is TRBJ1-1, the V gene TRBV29-1; no clear D gene. This CDR3 contains 11 residues. Trimming removed 3 bases at V and 6 bases at J, with 8 bases between. Germline V gene sequence: CDR1 SQVTM, CDR2 ANQGSEA. CDR3 coding DNA: TGCAGCGTTGAGAGAAGGTCTGAAGCTTTCTTT. It specifies CSVERRSEAFF. Filled out from reference TRBV29-1 and TRBJ1-1, the complete variable domain reads SAVISQKPSRDICQRGTSLTIQCQVDSQVTMMFWYRQQPGQSLTLIATANQGSEATYESGFVIDKFPISRPNLTFSTLTVSNMSPEDSSIYLCSVERRSEAFFGQGTRLTVV.

The CDR3 loop is CSARGQPGTVLPTLTGELFF. In DNA, the CDR3 is TGCAGTGCTAGAGGTCAGCCCGGGACAGTCTTACCTACCTTGACCGGGGAGCTGTTTTTT. This chain joins TRBV20-1 and TRBJ2-2, with 7 bases aligning to TRBD1. CDR3 length: 20 amino acids. Unmatched junction bases numbered 22, after V lost 1 base and J lost 5 bases. Germline-derived CDR1 and CDR2 are DFQATT and SNEGSKA (reference sequence).

This clonotype turned up a few times. The chain joins TRBV24-1 to TRBJ2-5; D unresolved. Trimming pared 9 bases from V and 2 bases from J, leaving 15 bases between. Germline CDR1 is KGHDR and CDR2 is SFDVKD. This CDR3 comprises 14 residues. Written as DNA, the CDR3 is TGTGCCACCGCTGGCAGATTGGCGCAAGAGACCCAGTACTTC. Translated, it gives CATAGRLAQETQYF.

The rearrangement joins TRBV20-1 to TRBJ2-3, with 10 bases lining up with TRBD1. Germline V gene lookup returns CDR1 DFQATT and CDR2 SNEGSKA (reference sequence). J was trimmed by 2 bases and V by 4 bases; bases with no gene match: 3. The CDR3 has 14 amino acids. Here the CDR3 DNA reads TGCAGTGCTACGGGACAGGGGTACACAGATACGCAGTATTTT. It codes for CSATGQGYTDTQYF.

This sequence joins TRBV6-5 and TRBJ2-7; no definite D call. Trimming cost V 0 bases and J 6 bases, with 9 bases left between them. The CDR3 extends over 13 amino acids. Germline CDR1 MNHEY, CDR2 SVGAGI. The CDR3 region has the DNA TGTGCCAGCAGTTACTCGGGTGTCTCCGAGCAGTACTTC. Its translation is CASSYSGVSEQYF.

The table lists this clonotype with many counts. J is TRBJ1-5 and V is TRBV4-1; D unclear. CDR3 size: 21 residues. Trimming shortened V by 0 bases and J by 0 bases, and 24 bases separated the two germline ends. The V gene's germline CDR1 is MGHRA and CDR2 YSYEKL. CDR3 DNA sequence: TGCGCCAGCAGCCAAGATAGGCGGTTGAAAACTCGGGTCTATAGCAATCAGCCCCAGCATTTT. Encoded protein: CASSQDRRLKTRVYSNQPQHF.

The rearrangement joins TRBV11-2 to TRBJ2-3; no firm D call. CDR1 is SGHAT and CDR2 is FQNNGV in the germline V gene. The ends were cut back, 7 bases at V and 1 base at J, with 9 bases in the middle. The CDR3 is 13 amino acids. The CDR3 nucleotides are TGTGCCAGCATCCCCGCGGGCACAGATACGCAGTATTTT. Translated: CASIPAGTDTQYF.

This chain uses TRBV5-1 with TRBJ2-3, with TRBD2 identical over 14 bases. The germline CDR1 and CDR2 sequences are SGHRS and YFSETQ. V gave up 0 bases and J gave up 1 base; unmatched junction bases: 10. CDR3 length: 20 residues. The CDR3 region has the DNA TGCGCCAGCAGCTTGGATGGGACTAGCGGGAGAGGGACTCGCACAGATACGCAGTATTTT. It translates to CASSLDGTSGRGTRTDTQYF.

This clonotype has more than one count but fewer than ten. The chain recombines TRBV6-5 with TRBJ2-3; the match to TRBD2 covers 12 bases. The CDR3 totals 16 residues. V shed 4 bases and J 13 bases; nucleotides not matched to a gene: 15. Germline loops: CDR1 MNHEY, CDR2 SVGAGI. For the CDR3, the DNA is TGTGCCAGCAGTTCTGCTAGCGGGGGGGAAAGATACGGGAAGTATTTT. It codes for CASSSASGGERYGKYF.

The genes are TRBV27 and TRBJ2-7, with D possibly matching TRBD2 (6 bases). V was clipped by 6 bases and J by 3 bases, with 21 bases between them. The germline V gene encodes CDR1 MNHEY and CDR2 SMNVEV (reference sequence). This CDR3 comprises 16 residues. CDR3 protein: CASSPGGTAWGYEQYF. The CDR3 coding sequence is TGTGCCAGCAGCCCCGGGGGTACCGCCTGGGGCTACGAGCAGTACTTC.

This chain connects TRBV25-1 to TRBJ2-2, with D unresolved. With 2 bases removed from V and 5 bases from J, the gap between germline ends came to 12 bases. This CDR3 is built from 15 residues. CDR1 is MGHDK, CDR2 SYGVNS, per germline. CDR3 bases: TGTGCCAGCAGTGAACTAGGCAGAAAAACCGGGGAGCTGTTTTTT. Its protein is CASSELGRKTGELFF.

V and J are TRBV15 and TRBJ1-5; D is undetermined. The CDR3 contains 15 residues. The V gene's germline CDR1 is LNHNV and CDR2 YYDKDF (reference sequence). Trimming removed 0 bases at V and 9 bases at J, with 15 bases between. For the CDR3, the DNA is TGTGCCACCAGCAGAGAAGGTCGCGGGGAATGGCCCCAGCATTTT. Its translation: CATSREGRGEWPQHF. The entire variable domain, with the rest obtained from reference TRBV15 and TRBJ1-5, is as follows: DAMVIQNPRYQVTQFGKPVTLSCSQTLNHNVMYWYQQKSSQAPKLLFHYYDKDFNNEADTPDNFQSRRPNTSFCFLDIRSPGLGDTAMYLCATSREGRGEWPQHFGDGTRLSIL.

The V call is TRBV20-1, the J call TRBJ2-1, with 9 bases fitting TRBD1. V trimming: 1 base; J trimming: 7 bases; junction bases outside the gene matches: 8. The CDR3 runs 15 residues. The germline V gene has CDR1 DFQATT and CDR2 SNEGSKA (reference sequence). The CDR3 sequence: CSARGGTGTMNEQFF. The CDR3 region has the DNA TGCAGTGCTAGAGGAGGGACAGGGACAATGAATGAGCAGTTCTTC.

CDR3 amino acids: CASSSAVGELFF. As DNA, the CDR3 is TGTGCCAGCAGCTCGGCGGTCGGGGAGCTGTTTTTT. The chain recombines TRBV5-6 with TRBJ2-2; D remains ambiguous. The CDR3 covers 12 residues. V shed 3 bases and J shed 7 bases, with 7 bases lying between them. CDR1 and CDR2 from the germline V gene are SGHDT and YYEEEE.

The DNA for the CDR3 is TGCAGTGTCCAGAATAGCGGGAGAGGGGGCAATGAGCAGTTCTTC. Amino acids: CSVQNSGRGGNEQFF. The chain carries TRBV20-1 and TRBJ2-1; 9 bases fit TRBD2. CDR3 length equals 15 residues. Germline CDR1 and CDR2: DFQATT and SNEGSKA (reference sequence). Unmatched junction bases numbered 13, after V lost 7 bases and J lost 6 bases.

The chain links TRBV28 to TRBJ2-1; the match to TRBD1 covers 7 bases. The V gene end was trimmed by 8 bases and the J gene end by 2 bases; junction bases not matched to a gene: 9. The germline V gene has CDR1 MDHEN and CDR2 SYDVKM. CDR3 length equals 15 residues. The CDR3 coding sequence is TGTGCCAGCGCCCAGGGGGTAGCGCCCTACAATGAGCAGTTCTTC. Translated: CASAQGVAPYNEQFF. Full variable domain (rest looked up from reference TRBV28 and TRBJ2-1): DVKVTQSSRYLVKRTGEKVFLECVQDMDHENMFWYRQDPGLGLRLIYFSYDVKMKEKGDIPEGYSVSREKKERFSLILESASTNQTSMYLCASAQGVAPYNEQFFGPGTRLTVL.

In this sample, this clonotype turned up a few times. The chain couples TRBV28 to TRBJ2-2; 8 nucleotides agree with TRBD1. J gave up 5 bases and V 6 bases, and 8 bases lay outside the gene matches. Per the germline V gene, CDR1 is MDHEN and CDR2 is SYDVKM. CDR3 length: 15 amino acids. In DNA, the CDR3 is TGTGCCAGCAGAATAGACAGGGGCGGAACCGGGGAGCTGTTTTTT. Translated, it gives CASRIDRGGTGELFF.

The rearrangement uses TRBV20-1 and TRBJ2-2; D ambiguous. Looked up from germline, CDR1 is DFQATT and CDR2 is SNEGSKA (reference sequence). The CDR3 extends over 13 amino acids. V dropped 3 bases and J dropped 4 bases, with 9 bases sitting between them. The CDR3 here is CSASGPFTGELFF. CDR3 in DNA: TGCAGTGCTAGTGGCCCGTTCACCGGGGAGCTGTTTTTT.

V and J are TRBV4-3 and TRBJ2-4; D gene ambiguous. The germline CDR1 and CDR2 sequences are LGHNA and YSLEER. The V gene lost 1 base and the J gene lost 4 bases, with 14 bases spanning the gap. The CDR3 contains 16 residues. The CDR3 is CASSQVWAGNKNIQYF. In DNA form, the CDR3 reads TGCGCCAGCAGCCAAGTATGGGCAGGCAATAAAAACATTCAGTACTTC.

The V gene is TRBV7-2, the J gene TRBJ1-6; TRBD1 agrees at 7 bases. This CDR3 comprises 13 residues. Unmatched junction bases numbered 9, after V lost 0 bases and J lost 19 bases. Germline loops: CDR1 SGHTA, CDR2 FQGNSA. The CDR3 DNA sequence: TGTGCCAGCAGCTTAGCGGGCGGGGACAGCTTACACTTT. As protein: CASSLAGGDSLHF.

There are a few counts of this clonotype. The V and J genes are TRBV6-5 and TRBJ2-2, with 8 nucleotides matching TRBD2. From germline, CDR1 is MNHEY and CDR2 SVGAGI. V shed 1 base, J shed 2 bases, and the junction held 9 bases outside the gene matches. This CDR3 is built from 18 residues. The CDR3 reads CASSYLGGRPTNTGELFF. CDR3 DNA sequence: TGTGCCAGCAGTTACTTAGGCGGGAGGCCCACTAACACCGGGGAGCTGTTTTTT.

This clonotype occurred a few times. The chain couples TRBV11-1 to TRBJ2-6; possibly TRBD1 for D (6 bases). The germline V gene has CDR1 SGHAT and CDR2 FQDESV (reference sequence). CDR3 size: 20 residues. Trimming took 0 bases from V and 0 from J, leaving 18 bases between them. DNA of the CDR3: TGTGCCAGCAGCTTAGCGTCTGCAGGGGTTCTATTCTCTGGGGCCAACGTCCTGACTTTC. Protein sequence: CASSLASAGVLFSGANVLTF.

This CDR3 is CASSQERDSYSNQPQHF. CDR3 DNA: TGCGCCAGCAGCCAAGAGCGGGATTCCTATAGCAATCAGCCCCAGCATTTT. This chain uses TRBV4-1 with TRBJ1-5; no reliable D call. The V and J ends lost 0 bases and 0 bases respectively, with 12 bases between them. Germline lookup yields CDR1 MGHRA and CDR2 YSYEKL. This CDR3 comprises 17 residues.

This clonotype was seen more than once but under ten times. The chain combines TRBV20-1 with TRBJ2-7; 7 bases are shared with TRBD2. Germline values: CDR1 DFQATT, CDR2 SNEGSKA (reference sequence). This CDR3 spans 13 amino acids. Trimming removed 2 bases from V and 3 bases from J; junction bases left unmatched: 4. CDR3 coding DNA: TGCAGTGCTAGAAAGAGCGGGATCTACGAGCAGTACTTC. As protein: CSARKSGIYEQYF.

This clonotype has a count of ten or more. V usage is TRBV5-1 and J usage is TRBJ1-1; weak D call: TRBD1 (5 bases). Between the trimmed V and J ends, which lost 0 bases and 0 bases, there was a span of 9 bases. Germline V gives CDR1 SGHRS, CDR2 YFSETQ. The CDR3 is 15 residues long. Here the CDR3 reads CASSLGGTLNTEAFF. CDR3 DNA: TGCGCCAGCAGCTTGGGCGGGACCTTGAACACTGAAGCTTTCTTT. The whole variable domain, remainder taken from reference TRBV5-1 and TRBJ1-1, is KAGVTQTPRYLIKTRGQQVTLSCSPISGHRSVSWYQQTPGQGLQFLFEYFSETQRNKGNFPGRFSGRQFSNSRSEMNVSTLELGDSALYLCASSLGGTLNTEAFFGQGTRLTVV.